One sample yielded the 21 T cell receptor beta chains listed below, sequenced in a study of T cell responses to AZD1222 COVID-19 vaccine. Clones were read by immunoSEQ multiplex PCR, and TCRdb kept only the in-frame ones, dropping some. The table has roughly 150,000 clones, around 90% seen once. Source: peripheral blood, taken 28 days after the second AZD1222 dose. The receptor source for this set is an adult who received the AZD1222 COVID-19 vaccine.

On this clone itself: The junction and the germline gene differ at one end; a read error may be behind it. The genes are TRBV6-1 and TRBJ1-2; 7 nucleotides align to TRBD1. The germline CDR1 and CDR2 sequences are MNHNS and SASEGT. The CDR3 is made up of 15 amino acids. CDR3 nucleotide sequence: TGTGCCAGCAGTAAAGCTGACAGGGCTAGCTATGGCTACACCTTC. It yields the protein CASSKADRASYGYTF.

The chain uses TRBV7-9 and TRBJ1-3; D is perhaps TRBD1 (5 bases). Germline V gene sequence: CDR1 SEHNR, CDR2 FQNEAQ (reference sequence). The ends were cut back, 0 bases at V and 2 bases at J, with 8 bases in the middle. This CDR3 has 15 amino acids. This chain's CDR3 is CASSLAQGAGNTIYF. The CDR3 coding sequence is TGTGCCAGCAGCTTAGCGCAGGGTGCTGGAAACACCATATATTTT.

The chain links TRBV2 to TRBJ1-5; 8 nucleotides match TRBD1. The junction had 7 bases not matched to a gene; V was cut back by 6 bases and J by 6 bases. The germline V gene encodes CDR1 SNHLY and CDR2 FYNNEI. This CDR3 spans 14 amino acids. The CDR3: CASRALDRGQPQHF. DNA for the CDR3: TGTGCCAGCAGGGCGTTAGACAGGGGTCAGCCCCAGCATTTT.

This clone was observed a single time. This CDR3 is CASSLGSGRYDASGNTIYF. The CDR3 bases are TGTGCCAGCAGCTTGGGGTCCGGGAGGTACGATGCCTCTGGAAACACCATATATTTT. This chain uses TRBV5-4 with TRBJ1-3; D remains unclear. With 0 bases removed from V and 0 bases from J, the gap between germline ends came to 19 bases. CDR1 and CDR2 from the germline V gene are SGHNT and YYREEE (reference sequence). The CDR3 is 19 residues long.

This chain links TRBV27 with TRBJ1-2; no reliable D call. This CDR3 contains 14 residues. V shed 8 bases and J shed 2 bases, with 15 bases lying between them. Germline loops: CDR1 MNHEY, CDR2 SMNVEV (reference sequence). CDR3 sequence reads: CASGQPGVNYGYTF. CDR3 nucleotide sequence: TGTGCCAGCGGCCAACCTGGAGTAAACTATGGCTACACCTTC.

J is TRBJ2-5 and V is TRBV12-3 or TRBV12-4; the D is unclear. The CDR3 sequence is 13 residues long. V lost 5 bases and J 6 bases, leaving 13 bases between the germline ends. The CDR3 DNA sequence: TGTGCCAGCAGTCAGACACCTCAGAAGACCCAGTACTTC. It yields the protein CASSQTPQKTQYF.

The gene calls are TRBV28 and TRBJ2-3; TRBD2 matches 9 bases. Looked up from germline, CDR1 is MDHEN and CDR2 is SYDVKM. This CDR3 contains 18 residues. Losses at the gene ends were 5 bases for V and 1 base for J; bases not matched to a gene: 13. CDR3 nucleotide sequence: TGTGCCAGCAGTCCCTCACTGGGGGCGGGGGGGCGCACAGATACGCAGTATTTT. Amino acid sequence: CASSPSLGAGGRTDTQYF. The full variable domain, rest sourced from reference TRBV28 and TRBJ2-3, is DVKVTQSSRYLVKRTGEKVFLECVQDMDHENMFWYRQDPGLGLRLIYFSYDVKMKEKGDIPEGYSVSREKKERFSLILESASTNQTSMYLCASSPSLGAGGRTDTQYFGPGTRLTVL.

The chain is built from TRBV19 and TRBJ1-2; D is ambiguous. CDR3 length: 13 residues. V lost 5 bases and J lost 5, with 12 bases in between. Germline loops: CDR1 LNHDA, CDR2 SQIVND (reference sequence). Here the CDR3 DNA reads TGTGCCAGTAGTCCCCTAGGGCTATATGGCTACACCTTC. This translates into CASSPLGLYGYTF.

V usage is TRBV27 and J usage is TRBJ1-2; tentatively, D is TRBD1 (5 bases). CDR1 and CDR2 (germline): MNHEY, SMNVEV (reference sequence). Trimming cost V 5 bases and J 3 bases, with 13 bases left between them. The CDR3 is 14 amino acids. The CDR3 DNA sequence: TGTGCCAGCAGTGAGGGGCGCCAATACTATGGCTACACCTTC. Its translation is CASSEGRQYYGYTF.

This chain uses TRBV18 with TRBJ1-1; D is unclear. From germline, CDR1 is KGHSH and CDR2 LQKENI. Trimming pared 0 bases from V and 6 bases from J, leaving 5 bases between. This CDR3 spans 12 amino acids. The CDR3 DNA follows: TGTGCCAGCTCACCACCGGGCCCTGAAGCTTTCTTT. Protein sequence: CASSPPGPEAFF.

The V gene is TRBV24-1, the J gene TRBJ2-3; D is undetermined. The CDR3 totals 11 residues. The ends were cut back, 1 base at V and 6 bases at J, with 1 base in the middle. Germline V gives CDR1 KGHDR, CDR2 SFDVKD. CDR3 DNA sequence: TGTGCCACCAGTGATTTTGATACGCAGTATTTT. Residues: CATSDFDTQYF.

The rearrangement uses TRBV7-2 and TRBJ2-7; D possibly corresponds to TRBD2 (5 bases). Germline CDR1 is SGHTA and CDR2 is FQGNSA. This CDR3 comprises 15 residues. Deletions cut 2 bases from V and 2 bases from J, with 13 bases between. CDR3 protein: CASSLPRGGTYEQYF. The CDR3 DNA is TGTGCCAGCAGCTTACCCCGGGGTGGGACCTACGAGCAGTACTTC.

The V and J genes are TRBV24-1 and TRBJ2-1; 11 bases agree with TRBD2. In germline, CDR1 is KGHDR, CDR2 SFDVKD. CDR3 length: 17 residues. J gave up 5 bases and V 3 bases, and 8 bases lay outside the gene matches. The CDR3 region is CATSDGLLAGGHNEQFF. The CDR3 nucleotides are TGTGCCACCAGTGATGGACTTCTAGCGGGGGGCCACAATGAGCAGTTCTTC.

The gene calls are TRBV13 and TRBJ2-7, with 9 nucleotides matching TRBD1. V shed 0 bases and J 3 bases; nucleotides not matched to a gene: 6. This CDR3 contains 16 residues. CDR1 and CDR2 from the germline V gene are PRHDT and FYEKMQ (reference sequence). The CDR3 protein is CASSLGPGQGLYEQYF. CDR3 coding DNA: TGTGCCAGCAGCTTAGGACCGGGACAGGGTCTCTACGAGCAGTACTTC.

The chain is built from TRBV6-5 and TRBJ2-3, with 10 positions matching TRBD2. The CDR3 is made up of 16 amino acids. Looked up from germline, CDR1 is MNHEY and CDR2 is SVGAGI. V lost 4 bases to trimming and J lost 5 bases; unmatched junction nucleotides: 9. The CDR3 nucleotides are TGTGCCAGCAGTTGGGGGAGCGGGGGGGCTGGAGATACGCAGTATTTT. This codes for CASSWGSGGAGDTQYF.

The J gene is TRBJ1-1, the V gene TRBV11-2; 9 nucleotides line up with TRBD1. Per the germline V gene, CDR1 is SGHAT and CDR2 is FQNNGV. Trimming took 5 bases from V and 4 from J; bases not matched to a gene: 8. The CDR3 extends over 15 amino acids. In DNA form, the CDR3 reads TGTGCCAGCAGCACCCCCGGGACAGGGAGCACTGAAGCTTTCTTT. Translation gives CASSTPGTGSTEAFF.

The V and J genes are TRBV12-5 and TRBJ2-2; D ambiguous. V was clipped by 6 bases and J by 1 base, with 15 bases between them. From germline, CDR1 is LGHNT and CDR2 FRNRAP. The CDR3 totals 16 residues. The CDR3 is CASGPGSGWNTGELFF. CDR3 DNA sequence: TGTGCTAGTGGCCCTGGGTCGGGCTGGAACACCGGGGAGCTGTTTTTT.

This clone was detected only once. The chain joins TRBV7-2 to TRBJ2-5, with TRBD2 matching 10 bases. The junction had 8 bases not matched to a gene; V was cut back by 1 base and J by 9 bases. CDR1 and CDR2 (germline): SGHTA, FQGNSA. CDR3 length: 15 residues. CDR3 protein: CASSLERGGPRAQYF. The CDR3 DNA sequence: TGTGCCAGCAGCTTAGAGCGGGGGGGACCCCGGGCCCAGTACTTC.

J is TRBJ1-5 and V is TRBV2, with D uncertain. Deletions cut 2 bases from V and 4 bases from J, with 12 bases between. The CDR3 sequence is 15 residues long. Germline V gene sequence: CDR1 SNHLY, CDR2 FYNNEI. The CDR3 region is CASSETEVKNQPQHF. CDR3 nucleotides: TGTGCCAGCAGTGAAACCGAGGTAAAGAATCAGCCCCAGCATTTT.

The chain carries TRBV7-8 and TRBJ2-1, with a possible D match to TRBD1 (6 bases). Germline V gene lookup returns CDR1 SGHVS and CDR2 FQNEAQ. V lost 1 base and J 8 bases, leaving 15 bases between the germline ends. This CDR3 is built from 15 residues. DNA for the CDR3: TGTGCCAGCAGCTTAGGTCAGGGGAGCGAGTATGAGCAGTTCTTC. This sequence encodes CASSLGQGSEYEQFF.

The V and J genes are TRBV5-6 and TRBJ1-4; D is uncertain. V lost 4 bases, J lost 0 bases, and 7 bases lay in between. The CDR3 covers 14 residues. The germline CDR1 and CDR2 sequences are SGHDT and YYEEEE. The chain's CDR3 is CASSRIATNEKLFF. CDR3 DNA sequence: TGTGCCAGCAGCCGTATTGCAACTAATGAAAAACTGTTTTTT.